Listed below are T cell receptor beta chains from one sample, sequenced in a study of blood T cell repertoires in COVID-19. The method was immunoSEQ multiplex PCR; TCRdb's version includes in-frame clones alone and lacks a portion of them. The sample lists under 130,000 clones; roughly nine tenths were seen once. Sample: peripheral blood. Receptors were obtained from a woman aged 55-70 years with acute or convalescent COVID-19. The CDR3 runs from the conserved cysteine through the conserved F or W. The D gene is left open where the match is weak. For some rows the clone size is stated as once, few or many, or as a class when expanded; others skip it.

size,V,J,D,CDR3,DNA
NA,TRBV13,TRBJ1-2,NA,CASGAGTLGNYGYTF,TGTGCCAGCGGGGCGGGGACTCTGGGGAACTATGGCTACACCTTC
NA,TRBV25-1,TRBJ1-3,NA,CATTQPSGLGNTIYF,TGTGCCACCACACAGCCAAGTGGTCTCGGAAACACCATATATTTT
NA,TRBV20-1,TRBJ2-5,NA,CSASRTNQETQYF,TGCAGTGCTAGTCGTACTAACCAAGAGACCCAGTACTTC
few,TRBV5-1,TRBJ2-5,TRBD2,CASSLDPAGELGRGGETQYF,TGCGCCAGCAGCTTGGATCCAGCGGGCGAACTTGGGAGGGGAGGGGAGACCCAGTACTTC
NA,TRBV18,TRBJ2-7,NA,CASSEGTGWYEQYF,TGTGCCAGCTCAGAAGGTACAGGGTGGTACGAGCAGTACTTC
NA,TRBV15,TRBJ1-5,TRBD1,CATSRPGQGPGGNQPQHF,TGTGCCACCAGCAGACCGGGACAGGGGCCGGGCGGCAATCAGCCCCAGCATTTT
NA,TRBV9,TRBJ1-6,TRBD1,CASSTGQVNSPLHF,TGTGCCAGCAGCACCGGACAGGTCAATTCACCCCTCCACTTT
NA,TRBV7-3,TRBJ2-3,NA,CASSLRHGTDTQYF,TGTGCCAGCAGCTTAAGGCACGGCACAGATACGCAGTATTTT
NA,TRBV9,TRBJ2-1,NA,CASSVSGTRSSYNEQFF,TGTGCCAGCAGCGTTTCCGGGACAAGGAGCTCCTACAATGAGCAGTTCTTC
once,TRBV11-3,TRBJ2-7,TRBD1,CASSLANGTDSYEQYF,TGTGCCAGCAGCTTAGCCAACGGGACAGACTCCTACGAGCAGTACTTC
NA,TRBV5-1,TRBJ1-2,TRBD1,CASSLGQGDGYTF,TGCGCCAGCAGCTTGGGACAGGGGGATGGCTACACCTTC
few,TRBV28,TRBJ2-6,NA,CASRAWQGFPGANVLTF,TGTGCCAGCAGGGCTTGGCAGGGCTTTCCTGGGGCCAACGTCCTGACTTTC
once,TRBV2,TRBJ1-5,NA,CASSTTGWNQPQHF,TGTGCCAGCAGTACTACAGGGTGGAATCAGCCCCAGCATTTT
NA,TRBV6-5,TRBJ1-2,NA,CASSYVPGIGGYTF,TGTGCCAGCAGTTACGTCCCGGGGATCGGTGGCTACACCTTC
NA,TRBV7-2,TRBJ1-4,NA,CASSFSLAGDKLFF,TGTGCCAGCAGCTTTTCCCTGGCAGGGGACAAACTGTTTTTT
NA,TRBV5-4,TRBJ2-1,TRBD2,CASSPTGTRLYSEQFF,TGTGCCAGCAGCCCTACCGGGACTAGGCTCTACAGTGAGCAGTTCTTC
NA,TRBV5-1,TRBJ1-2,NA,CASSIGSRDGYTF,TGCGCCAGCAGCATTGGGTCGAGGGATGGCTACACCTTC
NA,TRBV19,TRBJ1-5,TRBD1,CASSMGQSNQPQHF,TGTGCCAGTAGTATGGGACAGAGCAATCAGCCCCAGCATTTT
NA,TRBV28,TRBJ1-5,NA,CASRRPNLYSNQPQHF,TGTGCCAGCAGGAGGCCTAACCTGTATAGCAATCAGCCCCAGCATTTT
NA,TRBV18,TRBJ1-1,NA,CASSPSSDTEAFF,TGTGCCAGCTCACCCTCTAGTGACACTGAAGCTTTCTTT
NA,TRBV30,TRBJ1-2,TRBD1,CAWTSTGVGYTF,TGTGCCTGGACCAGTACAGGGGTTGGCTACACCTTC
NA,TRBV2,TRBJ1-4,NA,CASSEETVLGEKLFF,TGTGCCAGCAGTGAAGAAACAGTCTTGGGTGAAAAACTGTTTTTT
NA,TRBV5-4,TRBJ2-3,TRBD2,CASSFPGLASDTQYF,TGTGCCAGCAGCTTCCCGGGACTAGCGTCAGATACGCAGTATTTT
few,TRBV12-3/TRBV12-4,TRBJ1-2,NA,CASSLGGNYGYTF,TGTGCCAGCAGTTTGGGGGGAAACTATGGCTACACCTTC
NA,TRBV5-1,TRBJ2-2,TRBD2,CASRAGTSGTGELFF,TGCGCCAGCAGGGCCGGGACTAGCGGGACCGGGGAGCTGTTTTTT
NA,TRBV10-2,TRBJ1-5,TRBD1,CASSWTGQGNQPQHF,TGCGCCAGCAGTTGGACAGGGCAAGGCAATCAGCCCCAGCATTTT
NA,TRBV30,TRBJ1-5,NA,CAWSTQGNVQPQHF,TGTGCCTGGAGTACCCAGGGAAATGTTCAGCCCCAGCATTTT
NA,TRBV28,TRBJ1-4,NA,CASSLAPRGSNEKLFF,TGTGCCAGCAGCCTAGCACCTAGGGGGTCTAATGAAAAACTGTTTTTT
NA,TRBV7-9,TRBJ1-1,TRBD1,CASSLPTGMNTEAFF,TGTGCCAGCAGCTTACCGACAGGGATGAACACTGAAGCTTTCTTT